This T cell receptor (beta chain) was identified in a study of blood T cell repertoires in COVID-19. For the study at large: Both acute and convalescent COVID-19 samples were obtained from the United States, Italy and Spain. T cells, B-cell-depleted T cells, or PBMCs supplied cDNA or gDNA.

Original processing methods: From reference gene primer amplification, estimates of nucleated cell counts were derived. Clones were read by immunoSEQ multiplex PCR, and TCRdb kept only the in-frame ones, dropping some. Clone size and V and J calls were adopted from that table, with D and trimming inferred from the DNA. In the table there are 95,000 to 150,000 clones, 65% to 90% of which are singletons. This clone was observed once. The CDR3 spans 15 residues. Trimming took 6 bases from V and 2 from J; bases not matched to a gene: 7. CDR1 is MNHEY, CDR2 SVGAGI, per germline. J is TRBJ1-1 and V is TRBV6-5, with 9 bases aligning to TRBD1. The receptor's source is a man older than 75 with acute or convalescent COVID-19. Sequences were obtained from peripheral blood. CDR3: CASSPRDRANTEAFF. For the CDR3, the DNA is TGTGCCAGCAGCCCCCGGGACAGGGCAAACACTGAAGCTTTCTTT.